This entry features one T cell receptor beta chain sequence. Its antigen specificity is not known. The sample holds no much larger clone one base away, and base qualities are not on file. This sample stems from a study of CD8+ T cells in alopecia areata (dated by TCRdb to the late 2010s). For the wider study: The treated patients took part in an open-label pilot trial in which moderate-to-severe alopecia areata was treated with oral tofacitinib at 5 to 10 mg twice daily. High-throughput TCRbeta sequencing was used to examine T cell clonal expansion in alopecia areata in both the C3H/HeJ mouse model and human patients. Clonality in the scalp was compared among normal scalp (n=4), patchy alopecia areata scalp (n=8), and alopecia totalis/universalis scalp (n=8). immunoSEQ multiplex PCR using 35 Vbeta forward primers and 13 Jbeta reverse primers was used to amplify TCRbeta CDR3 regions. RNA was obtained with the PAXgene miRNA kit for fixed scalp, the miRNeasy kit for PBMCs, and the RNeasy kit for mouse skin. Tofacitinib-treated patients had biopsies at baseline and at 4 and 24 weeks of treatment, with a later scalp biopsy in several patients. Tofacitinib was given for 6 to 18 months, followed by 6 months of follow-up off drug to assess delayed response and recurrence. On the human side, TCRbeta sequencing was run on scalp tissue and on sorted CD4+ and CD8+ peripheral blood T cells from healthy controls and from alopecia areata patients with either patchy or totalis/universalis disease. The SALT score, which quantifies the percentage of affected scalp surface area, was used to measure disease severity in treated patients.

Library prep was done by the immunoSEQ multiplex PCR assay. RNA was extracted from all samples and reverse transcribed into cDNA, which served as template for TCR sequencing. SuperScript III was used for first-strand cDNA synthesis, primed with a 2:1 mix of oligo-dT and random hexamers. Amplification bias was assessed with a synthetic immune receptor repertoire, and residual bias was removed computationally. Per the authors' processing: Raw reads were preprocessed to remove errors, and CDR3 was defined according to IMGT conventions as the region from the conserved cysteine to phenylalanine. Clonality was calculated as 1 minus Shannon entropy normalized by log2 of the number of productive unique TCRs. CD4 or CD8 identity of scalp clones was inferred by cross-referencing scalp TCRbeta sequences with sorted blood CD4 and CD8 repertoires. Imported from immuneACCESS, the table was reduced by TCRdb to in-frame sequences with V and J called. These copies leave out some clones; in studies compared against another copy, an unresolved V gene accounts for under half, and the cause of the remainder is not known. The DNA gave D and trimming, while V, J and clone size come from that table. This sample lists 190,000 or so clones; about 60% were detected once. The ten largest make up over 9.5% of the sample.

Taken from the germline V gene, the CDR1 and CDR2 loops are SGHDT and YYEEEE. For this chain, trimming is 2 bases at the V end and 0 bases at the J end, and the number of junction bases without a gene match is 10. The CDR3, cysteine through phenylalanine, is 18 amino acids long. Of all the DNA, just the CDR3 is kept, 54 bases in frame from base 1. General study outcomes and caveats: Higher clonality and more expanded CD8+ clones were observed in lesional scalp than in normal scalp, particularly in alopecia totalis/universalis, a finding suggestive of antigenic drive. TCR sequences shared between patients were less clear than in mice, possibly partly because of HLA diversity in the patient population. Resident alphabeta T cells in normal human skin are also sequenced, complicating scalp TCR repertoire analysis, unlike mouse skin dominated by gammadelta T cells. Many expanded lesional clones persisted in scalp and blood during tofacitinib treatment, which may partly explain relapse after stopping treatment. Because the treated cohort was small and included a single nonresponder, larger studies are needed to assess links between baseline CD8+ expansion and response. Tofacitinib significantly decreased scalp clonality and the number of expanded CD8+ clones among the top 100 scalp clones.

Taken with the paper, the label for time point translates to: 24 weeks on oral tofacitinib. The treatment or condition label on this specimen signifies: oral pan-JAK inhibitor, 5-10 mg twice daily. Lesional scalp punch biopsies and peripheral blood were obtained from alopecia areata patients. After PBMCs were isolated by density centrifugation and stained for CD3, CD4 and CD8, a FACSAria was used to sort CD4+ and CD8+ T cells. Sequencing used CD8+ T cells sorted from blood, obtained at week 24, from a patient treated with tofacitinib. Recombination connected TRBV5-6 to TRBJ2-3; TRBD2 fits 9 bases in the junction. This TCR was recovered from a human donor with alopecia areata. The nucleotides read TGTGCCAGCAGCTTCGGGACTAGCCTACCGTTTAGCACAGATACGCAGTATTTT. Translation gives CASSFGTSLPFSTDTQYF.